This record concerns one TCR beta chain sequence. Its recognized antigen is unknown. No much larger clonotype is one base removed from it; base qualities were not supplied. PBMCs were isolated by Ficoll density gradient centrifugation and cryopreserved before use. TCRbeta CDR3 regions were amplified from extracted genomic DNA using the immunoSEQ Platform. Multiplex PCR, high-throughput sequencing and a vendor bioinformatics pipeline were brought together in the immunoSEQ assay. The original methods were these. After discarding non-productive sequences and any CDR3s under 4 amino acids in length, clonotype frequencies were recalculated for each sample. In immunoSEQ Analyzer 2.0, shared clonotypes were identified as identical CDR3 amino acid, V gene and J gene sequences. Repertoire overlap was normalized by dividing shared clonotype counts by the product of both clone-set sizes, with the result scaled by 1000 into arbitrary units. As stored in TCRdb, this immuneACCESS dataset retains in-frame rearrangements with V and J assigned. A fraction of the clones does not appear; measured against another copy, unresolved V genes explain less than half of the discrepancy, and the remainder lacks a known reason. V and J calls and clone size come straight from that table; D and trimming were deduced from the DNA. This sample is represented by roughly 14,000 clones; 60% to 80% of them were singletons. Under 2.5% of the sample rests with the top ten.

This specimen belongs to a study of memory B cells and T cells in multiple sclerosis (dated by TCRdb to 2016 to 2019). About the full investigation: TCR beta repertoires of autoproliferating peripheral T cells were compared with the TCR beta repertoires of brain lesion-infiltrating T cells in multiple sclerosis patients. Two multiple sclerosis patients, for whom either brain lesions at autopsy or brain-infiltrating cells from biopsy were available, were included in TCR sequencing. What the authors observed across the whole study: Clone-set sizes differed between compartments, which influenced counts of shared clonotypes and required normalization.

Sequenced sample: memory (CD45RO+) CD4+ T cells from blood. The sample's cell subset or site, from its label and the paper: CD45RO+ memory T cells sorted from peripheral blood. This receptor was obtained from a human donor with multiple sclerosis.

DNA sequence: TGTGCCAGCAGCCAACAGGGGACTCAGCCCCAGCATTTT. Its amino acids are CASSQQGTQPQHF. In this chain, TRBV6-5 is recombined with TRBJ1-5; a stretch of 7 junction bases matches TRBD1. Clipping removes 6 bases from V and 6 bases from J, with 5 as the unmatched junction base count. From the germline V gene, CDR1 is MNHEY and CDR2 is SVGAGI. Counted from cysteine to phenylalanine, this CDR3 has 13 amino acids. The read is trimmed to its CDR3 DNA, 39 bases read in frame from base 1.